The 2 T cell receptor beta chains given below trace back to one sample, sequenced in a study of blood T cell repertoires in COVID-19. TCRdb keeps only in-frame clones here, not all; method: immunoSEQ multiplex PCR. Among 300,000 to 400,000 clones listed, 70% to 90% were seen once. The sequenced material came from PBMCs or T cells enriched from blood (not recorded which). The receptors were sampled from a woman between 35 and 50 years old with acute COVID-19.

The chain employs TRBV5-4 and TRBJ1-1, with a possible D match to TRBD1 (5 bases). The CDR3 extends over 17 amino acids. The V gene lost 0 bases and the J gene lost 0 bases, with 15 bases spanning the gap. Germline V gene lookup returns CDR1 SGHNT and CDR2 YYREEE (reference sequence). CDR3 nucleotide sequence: TGTGCCAGCAGCTTGGGGGCAGGGCTTAATATGAACACTGAAGCTTTCTTT. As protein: CASSLGAGLNMNTEAFF.

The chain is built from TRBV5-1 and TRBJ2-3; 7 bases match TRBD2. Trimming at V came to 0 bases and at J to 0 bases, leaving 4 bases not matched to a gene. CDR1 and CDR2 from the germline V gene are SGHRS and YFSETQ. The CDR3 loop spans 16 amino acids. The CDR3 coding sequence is TGCGCCAGCAGCTTGGGTTCTAGCGGTAGCACAGATACGCAGTATTTT. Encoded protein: CASSLGSSGSTDTQYF.